Presented here are 20 T cell receptor beta chains from one specimen sequenced in a study of T cells in Graves' hyperthyroidism and ophthalmopathy. It was RNA transcripts that yielded the amplified TCR beta CDR3 regions. The TCR CDR3 first-round RT-PCR relied on the HTBI primer set. TCRdb itself ran the multiplex PCR reads through MiXCR, one entry per CDR3 protein. The table has around 600,000 distinct CDR3 sequences, approximately 15% seen once; the top ten hold 2.5% to 4%. Input material: blood. These receptors were taken from a woman between 35 and 50 years old with Graves' ophthalmopathy.

This clonotype was found many times. The chain joins TRBV28 to TRBJ2-5; 10 bases agree with TRBD2. With 5 bases clipped from V and 9 bases from J, the junction kept 9 bases outside the gene matches. CDR3 length: 14 amino acids. Germline V gene lookup returns CDR1 MDHEN and CDR2 SYDVKM. CDR3 sequence: CASSPPSSGRPQYF. The CDR3 region has the DNA TGTGCCAGCAGTCCCCCCTCTAGCGGGAGACCCCAGTACTTC. Full variable domain (remainder filled in from reference TRBV28 and TRBJ2-5): DVKVTQSSRYLVKRTGEKVFLECVQDMDHENMFWYRQDPGLGLRLIYFSYDVKMKEKGDIPEGYSVSREKKERFSLILESASTNQTSMYLCASSPPSSGRPQYFGPGTRLLVL.

This clonotype was counted ten times or more. The rearrangement joins TRBV6-5 to TRBJ2-3; D ambiguous. V was trimmed by 2 bases and J by 6 bases, leaving 9 bases between them. Germline CDR1 is MNHEY and CDR2 is SVGAGI. This CDR3 spans 13 amino acids. The CDR3 nucleotides read TGTGCCAGCAGTTACCCAACCGGGGATACGCAGTATTTT. As protein: CASSYPTGDTQYF.

The chain recombines TRBV6-2 or TRBV6-3 with TRBJ2-3; 11 bases are a match to TRBD2. V gave up 2 bases and J gave up 5 bases; unmatched junction bases: 6. The CDR3 sequence is 16 residues long. The germline V gene has CDR1 MNHEY and CDR2 SVGEGT. CDR3 nucleotides: TGTGCCAGCAGTTACCCGACTAGCGGGGCGGGAGATACGCAGTATTTT. Its translation: CASSYPTSGAGDTQYF.

The chain's CDR3 is CASTATGDGELFF. In DNA form, the CDR3 reads TGTGCCAGCACCGCGACAGGGGACGGGGAGCTGTTTTTT. V is TRBV7-9 and J is TRBJ2-2, with 8 positions matching TRBD1. Trimming took 7 bases from V and 7 from J; bases not matched to a gene: 5. Germline assignment: CDR1 SEHNR and CDR2 FQNEAQ (reference sequence). The CDR3 length is 13 residues.

As concerns this clonotype: This clone may be a read error of a much larger clone one base away. The rearrangement joins TRBV7-9 to TRBJ1-4; D perhaps matches TRBD1 (6 bases). The germline V gene has CDR1 SEHNR and CDR2 FQNEAQ (reference sequence). The CDR3 has 17 amino acids. Deletions cut 5 bases from V and 6 bases from J, with 22 bases between. DNA for the CDR3: TGTGCCAGCAGCCCACTCAACAGGGCCCTAGGGGATGAAAAACTGTTTTTT. Translated, it gives CASSPLNRALGDEKLFF.

The V call is TRBV10-3, the J call TRBJ2-1; 8 bases fit TRBD2. Germline CDR1 and CDR2: ENHRY and SYGVKD. There are 19 residues in the CDR3. The V gene end was trimmed by 6 bases and the J gene end by 1 base; junction bases not matched to a gene: 17. The CDR3 region is CAIRETGTGGRKSYNEQFF. The CDR3 DNA is TGTGCCATCAGAGAAACCGGGACTGGCGGGAGGAAATCCTACAATGAGCAGTTCTTC.

In its sample, this clonotype was seen many times. The V call is TRBV5-1, the J call TRBJ2-3; TRBD2 matches at 13 bases. The CDR3 loop spans 17 amino acids. In germline, CDR1 is SGHRS, CDR2 YFSETQ. After removal of 4 bases from V and 3 bases from J, the junction contained 8 bases not matched to a gene. CDR3 in amino acids: CASSPQTSGRLTDTQYF. CDR3 nucleotide sequence: TGCGCCAGCAGCCCCCAGACTAGCGGGAGGTTGACAGATACGCAGTATTTT.

Ten or more counts support this clonotype. V usage is TRBV5-1 and J usage is TRBJ2-1; D gene unclear. This CDR3 has 13 amino acids. Germline V gene sequence: CDR1 SGHRS, CDR2 YFSETQ. V lost 1 base and J lost 8, with 10 bases in between. The CDR3 region is CASSLFQPDEQFF. The CDR3 coding sequence is TGCGCCAGCAGCTTGTTTCAGCCCGATGAGCAGTTCTTC.

This clonotype was seen only a few times. The rearrangement joins TRBV7-9 to TRBJ1-1; D unclear. Trimming stripped 5 bases from V and 3 bases from J, with 13 bases between. Germline lookup yields CDR1 SEHNR and CDR2 FQNEAQ (reference sequence). CDR3 size: 14 residues. The CDR3 nucleotides are TGTGCCAGCAGCACCGCCGGGAGTTACACTGAAGCTTTCTTT. Amino acids: CASSTAGSYTEAFF.

In this sample, this clonotype turned up many times. The chain joins TRBV5-1 to TRBJ1-1, with TRBD1 matching over 7 bases. Germline CDR1 SGHRS, CDR2 YFSETQ. The CDR3 consists of 14 residues. With 4 bases clipped from V and 4 bases from J, the junction kept 7 bases outside the gene matches. The CDR3 DNA reads TGCGCCAGCAGCCCGACGGGACAGATCACTGAAGCTTTCTTT. It encodes CASSPTGQITEAFF.

The J gene is TRBJ2-7, the V gene TRBV28, with 8 bases fitting TRBD2. Germline CDR1 MDHEN, CDR2 SYDVKM. V was pared by 6 bases and J by 2 bases, with 6 bases of the junction left unmatched. The CDR3 loop spans 14 amino acids. The CDR3 protein is CASSVAGLTYEQYF. The DNA of the CDR3 is TGTGCCAGCAGCGTAGCGGGGTTAACCTACGAGCAGTACTTC. The variable domain in full, with the rest retrieved from reference TRBV28 and TRBJ2-7, is DVKVTQSSRYLVKRTGEKVFLECVQDMDHENMFWYRQDPGLGLRLIYFSYDVKMKEKGDIPEGYSVSREKKERFSLILESASTNQTSMYLCASSVAGLTYEQYFGPGTRLTVT.

The gene calls are TRBV19 and TRBJ1-1; possibly TRBD1 for D (5 bases). In germline, CDR1 is LNHDA, CDR2 SQIVND (reference sequence). The CDR3 is 13 residues long. The V end was cut by 3 bases, the J end by 9 bases, with 14 bases between. CDR3 DNA sequence: TGTGCCAGTAGTATTTGGGACCATTCGCAAGCTTTCTTT. Amino acids: CASSIWDHSQAFF.

This clonotype occurred many times. V is TRBV5-1 and J is TRBJ1-1, with D uncertain. Germline CDR1 is SGHRS and CDR2 is YFSETQ. CDR3 size: 15 residues. V dropped 0 bases and J dropped 0 bases, with 9 bases sitting between them. The CDR3 DNA follows: TGCGCCAGCAGCTTGGAGGTGGGGTTGAACACTGAAGCTTTCTTT. This translates into CASSLEVGLNTEAFF. The whole variable domain, filled in from reference TRBV5-1 and TRBJ1-1, reads KAGVTQTPRYLIKTRGQQVTLSCSPISGHRSVSWYQQTPGQGLQFLFEYFSETQRNKGNFPGRFSGRQFSNSRSEMNVSTLELGDSALYLCASSLEVGLNTEAFFGQGTRLTVV.

The V and J genes are TRBV10-3 and TRBJ1-3; TRBD1 is a possible D gene (5 bases). The germline V gene encodes CDR1 ENHRY and CDR2 SYGVKD. The CDR3 extends over 17 amino acids. V lost 2 bases, J lost 1 base, and 15 bases lay in between. The CDR3 region has the DNA TGTGCCATCAGTGAGCCTCCTTTGGGGGGGTCTGGAAACACCATATATTTT. Translated: CAISEPPLGGSGNTIYF.

This clonotype came up many times. This chain joins TRBV5-1 and TRBJ2-1, with D possibly called TRBD1 or TRBD2 (6 bases each). V was clipped by 2 bases and J by 4 bases, with 13 bases between them. Germline loops: CDR1 SGHRS, CDR2 YFSETQ. This CDR3 spans 15 amino acids. CDR3 loop: CASSLGGGGYNEQFF. The CDR3 DNA sequence: TGCGCCAGCAGCTTAGGAGGGGGAGGTTACAATGAGCAGTTCTTC.

V is TRBV6-1 and J is TRBJ1-2, with D perhaps matching TRBD1 (5 bases). Trimming took off 6 bases at V and 2 bases at J, with 13 bases between the two ends. Germline CDR1 reads MNHNS; CDR2 reads SASEGT. The CDR3 runs to 14 residues. CDR3 region: CASRSLDRNYGYTF. The CDR3 DNA reads as TGTGCCAGCAGGTCCCTAGACAGAAACTATGGCTACACCTTC.

A remark on this clonotype: A single base separates this from a much larger clone, so it may be a read error. The chain joins TRBV7-2 to TRBJ2-1; 9 bases fit TRBD2. This CDR3 has 15 amino acids. Germline CDR1 reads SGHTA; CDR2 reads FQGNSA. The ends lost 6 bases at V and 9 bases at J; junction bases unmatched: 12. The CDR3 region is CASRGGLAGVGEQFF. Written as DNA, the CDR3 is TGTGCCAGCAGGGGAGGGTTAGCGGGAGTTGGTGAGCAGTTCTTC.

Regarding this clonotype: This clone may be a read error of a much larger clone one base away. V gene TRBV5-5 combines with J gene TRBJ1-6; D is unresolved. The CDR3 has 13 residues. V lost 0 bases and J 11 bases, leaving 9 bases between the germline ends. The germline gives CDR1 SGHKS, CDR2 YYEKEE (reference sequence). This chain's CDR3 is CASSLGPHPPLHF. In DNA, the CDR3 is TGTGCCAGCAGCTTGGGCCCTCATCCACCCCTCCACTTT.

V and J are TRBV6-9 and TRBJ2-1; 7 bases map to TRBD2. J gave up 9 bases and V 3 bases, and 5 bases lay outside the gene matches. The germline V gene encodes CDR1 MNHGY and CDR2 SVAAGI. The CDR3 is made up of 13 amino acids. CDR3 DNA sequence: TGTGCCAGCAGTTACTGGGGGGAGGGTGAGCAGTTCTTC. It encodes CASSYWGEGEQFF.

The chain couples TRBV10-3 to TRBJ2-3; no firm D call. Germline V gene sequence: CDR1 ENHRY, CDR2 SYGVKD. This CDR3 spans 12 amino acids. V gave up 5 bases and J gave up 5 bases, with 8 bases separating them. The CDR3 here is CAISPRLDTQYF. The DNA for the CDR3 is TGTGCCATCAGTCCTCGGTTAGATACGCAGTATTTT.